Listed below are T cell receptor beta chains from one sample, sequenced in a study of T cells in Graves' hyperthyroidism and ophthalmopathy. TCRdb re-called the multiplex PCR reads through MiXCR, storing one row per CDR3 protein. The sample contains about 700,000 distinct CDR3 sequences, 11% to 15% of which appear only once. Specimen: blood. Source of these receptors: a woman aged 18-35 years with Graves' hyperthyroidism. Both conserved end residues are part of each CDR3. D genes are given only for firm matches. Expanded clones get a size class; other rows say once, few or many, or leave the size out.

d_call,clone_size,j_call,v_call,cdr3_nt,cdr3_aa
NA,many,TRBJ2-7,TRBV28,TGTGCCAGCAGTCCATGGGGGACTGGGTCCTACGAGCAGTACTTC,CASSPWGTGSYEQYF
NA,many,TRBJ1-5,TRBV2,TGTGCCAGCAGTAAAGGGACACGGGGGGATCAGCCCCAGCATTTT,CASSKGTRGDQPQHF
TRBD2,few,TRBJ2-7,TRBV3-1,TGTGCCAGCAGCCAATTCCAGCGGGGGCCCTCCCCCTCCTACGAGCAGTACTTC,CASSQFQRGPSPSYEQYF
NA,NA,TRBJ2-1,TRBV7-2,TGTGCCAGCAGCTTAGTGACGGCGGCCGAGCAGTTCTTC,CASSLVTAAEQFF
TRBD2,many,TRBJ2-7,TRBV6-1,TGTGCCAGCAGTCCACAACCGGGACTAGTAGCCTACGAGCAGTACTTC,CASSPQPGLVAYEQYF
TRBD1,few,TRBJ2-7,TRBV7-2,TGTGCCAGCAGCTCGCTGACAGGGGAGCAGTACTTC,CASSSLTGEQYF
NA,NA,TRBJ1-5,TRBV20-1,TGCAGTGCTAGAGGGGCGCTTAGCAATCAGCCCCAGCATTTT,CSARGALSNQPQHF
NA,many,TRBJ2-4,TRBV30,TGTGCCTGGAGTGTAAAGGGGGACATTCAGTACTTC,CAWSVKGDIQYF
NA,many,TRBJ2-1,TRBV28,TGTGCCAGCAGCACCCTCATCTCCTACAATGAGCAGTTCTTC,CASSTLISYNEQFF
TRBD2,few,TRBJ2-1,TRBV7-3,TGTGCCAGCAGCGCCCGACTAGCAGGCGAGCAGTTCTTC,CASSARLAGEQFF
NA,few,TRBJ2-1,TRBV30,TGTGCCTGGAGTCCGGGGGAGGAGGCCTTCAATGAGCAGTTCTTC,CAWSPGEEAFNEQFF
TRBD1,many,TRBJ1-2,TRBV11-2,TGTGCCAGCAGCCTAGGGGGCCCGGAGTATGGCTACACCTTC,CASSLGGPEYGYTF
NA,few,TRBJ2-1,TRBV6-5,TGTGCCAGCAGTTCCGGGACCAGGCTAAATGAGCAGTTCTTC,CASSSGTRLNEQFF
NA,NA,TRBJ2-1,TRBV19,TGTGCCAGTAGTATTACATCGGTAGCGGTCTACAATGAGCAGTTCTTC,CASSITSVAVYNEQFF
TRBD2,many,TRBJ2-5,TRBV27,TGTGCCAGCAGAGAACTGGGACTAGCGGGCCTCCAAGAGACCCAGTACTTC,CASRELGLAGLQETQYF
TRBD1,many,TRBJ2-5,TRBV30,TGTGCCTGGAACCGGGACAGCAAAGAGACCCAGTACTTC,CAWNRDSKETQYF
TRBD2,NA,TRBJ2-3,TRBV4-3,TGCGCCAGCAGCCAAGATCGGCAGCTCACTAGCGGGAGAGTCACAGATACGCAGTATTTT,CASSQDRQLTSGRVTDTQYF
NA,NA,TRBJ1-1,TRBV29-1,TGCAGCGCCGCGTGGAACACTGAAGCTTTCTTT,CSAAWNTEAFF
NA,few,TRBJ2-7,TRBV4-1,TGCGCCAGCAGCACCCGCGGGGTAGCGGAAACCTACGAGCAGTACTTC,CASSTRGVAETYEQYF
NA,NA,TRBJ2-1,TRBV18,TGTGCCAGCTCGCCCAGATATGCCGCCGATGAGCAGTTCTTC,CASSPRYAADEQFF
TRBD2,many,TRBJ2-1,TRBV3-1,TGTGCCAGCGGCGGATATAGCGGGAGTGGTTACAATGAGCAGTTCTTC,CASGGYSGSGYNEQFF
TRBD1,many,TRBJ2-7,TRBV12-3/TRBV12-4,TGTGCCAGCAGCCCCACAGGGGGTTTGGGCGAGCAGTACTTC,CASSPTGGLGEQYF
TRBD1,NA,TRBJ1-2,TRBV20-1,TGCAGTGCTAGATTTTATATCACGGGACAGGGAAGCCCTGGCTGCACCTTC,CSARFYITGQGSPGCTF
NA,many,TRBJ2-1,TRBV18,TGTGCCAGCCAAAAAACGGGGGGCCTTGAGCAGTTCTTC,CASQKTGGLEQFF
TRBD1,NA,TRBJ1-1,TRBV6-9,TGTGCCAGCAGTAATTCGGCGACAGGGGAAACTGAAGCTTTCTTT,CASSNSATGETEAFF
TRBD2,few,TRBJ2-5,TRBV5-4,TGTGGCAGCAGCTTTCGGCCACTAGCGGGATCGGAGACCCAGTACTTC,CGSSFRPLAGSETQYF
TRBD2,many,TRBJ2-1,TRBV5-1,TGCGCCAGCAGCTTGGGCCTAGCGGGACACAATGAGCAGTTCTTC,CASSLGLAGHNEQFF
NA,NA,TRBJ1-1,TRBV29-1,TGCAGCGTTGATTGGGGTGGCACTGAAGCTTTCTTT,CSVDWGGTEAFF
NA,NA,TRBJ2-7,TRBV2,TGTGCCAGCGGCGAGACGGGATACTCCTACGAGCAGTACTTC,CASGETGYSYEQYF
NA,many,TRBJ1-1,TRBV12-5,TGTGCTAGTGGTTTGCCCGGGGGCACTGAAGCTTTCTTT,CASGLPGGTEAFF
NA,NA,TRBJ2-1,TRBV13,TGTGCCAGCAGCAGTACCGGCGATGAGCAGTTCTTC,CASSSTGDEQFF
TRBD2,few,TRBJ2-2,TRBV6-6,TGTGCCAGCAGTTACCTAGCGGGGTCCACCGGGGAGCTGTTTTTT,CASSYLAGSTGELFF
TRBD1,NA,TRBJ2-2,TRBV12-3/TRBV12-4,TGTGCCAGCAGTGGCTGGGACAGGGAGAGAGGGGAGCTGTTTTTT,CASSGWDRERGELFF
TRBD1,NA,TRBJ1-5,TRBV27,TGTGCCAGCAGCACAGGGGGAGCCTTGTTGCCCCAGCATTTT,CASSTGGALLPQHF
NA,many,TRBJ1-6,TRBV28,TGTGCCAGCAGTTTACGACAGCACTATAATTCACCCCTCCACTTT,CASSLRQHYNSPLHF
TRBD1,few,TRBJ2-7,TRBV6-1,TGTGCCAGCAGTGAAATGGGGACAGCCTCCTACGAGCAGTACTTC,CASSEMGTASYEQYF
TRBD1,many,TRBJ1-4,TRBV6-1,TGTGCCACCTCCGGGACAGTTAATGAAAAACTGTTTTTT,CATSGTVNEKLFF